The rows below give T cell receptor beta chains drawn from one sample of a study of PD-L1 blockade in urothelial cancer. The table came from immunoSEQ multiplex PCR; TCRdb's copy has only in-frame clones and leaves some out. The repertoire has more than 90,000 clones, roughly 80% of them found once; the top ten carry approximately 8%. The specimen comprised PBMCs, sampled around atezolizumab (anti-PD-L1) treatment. These receptors were taken from a man between 65 and 80 years old with urothelial cancer. CDR3s include the opening cysteine and the closing phenylalanine or tryptophan. Each record gives: J gene, V gene, CDR3 protein.

>TRBJ1-2|TRBV2
CASRGAGPNYGYTF
>TRBJ1-4|TRBV15
CATSRDGTAVNEKLFF
>TRBJ2-7|TRBV9
CASSETTGGEQYF
>TRBJ1-2|TRBV2
CASSDPPGQLGYGYTF
>TRBJ2-5|TRBV11-2
CASSSTFQETQYF
>TRBJ1-2|TRBV28
CASKVNRDYGYTF
>TRBJ1-1|TRBV25-1
CASRETGRGSHTEAFF
>TRBJ2-3|TRBV4-1
CASSQDTGLAEGTDTQYF
>TRBJ2-2|TRBV6-5
CASSGQGAGGELFF
>TRBJ2-3|TRBV7-3
CASSFEGADTQYF
>TRBJ2-2|TRBV25-1
CASSDPTGQTGELFF
>TRBJ1-2|TRBV18
CASSPGTGNYGYTF
>TRBJ2-1|TRBV11-3
CASSVLNEQFF
>TRBJ2-5|TRBV5-1
CASSLRLAEETQYF
>TRBJ1-5|TRBV19
CASTMGQTGLNQPQHF
>TRBJ2-7|TRBV11-2
CASSLVQGPTYEQYF
>TRBJ1-1|TRBV6-5
CASSYSSYSNTEAFF
>TRBJ2-3|TRBV29-1
CSVALRSGGDTQYF
>TRBJ2-3|TRBV5-1
CASSLASSTDTQYF
>TRBJ2-1|TRBV18
CASSPGQGHLYNEQFF
>TRBJ2-7|TRBV11-3
CASSLGVQGSYEQYF
>TRBJ2-1|TRBV19
CASSLTLAGMNEQFF
>TRBJ1-2|TRBV27
CASKQGARYGYTF
>TRBJ2-1|TRBV19
CASSMDAGVGPYNEQFF
>TRBJ2-2|TRBV27
CASSLEGVGELFF
>TRBJ2-1|TRBV5-4
CASSLGQGPEQFF
>TRBJ2-5|TRBV19
CASSLRTTGGEDQTQYF
>TRBJ1-2|TRBV11-2
CASSPEAVANYGYTF
>TRBJ2-3|TRBV19
CASSIGTGGTYPQYF
>TRBJ1-5|TRBV4-3
CASSQEWQSRQPQHF
>TRBJ1-4|TRBV9
CASSGTGGDEKLFF
>TRBJ2-1|TRBV7-9
CASSLRTSGSTEQFF
>TRBJ2-1|TRBV15
CATSPSNYNEQFF
>TRBJ2-7|TRBV2
CASRSPGTGDPYEQYF
>TRBJ2-2|TRBV19
CASSMREGGTGELFF
>TRBJ2-7|TRBV19
CASRDGTGAYEQYF
>TRBJ1-1|TRBV2
CASSKMEAEAFF
>TRBJ1-1|TRBV7-9
CASSREAGEAFF
>TRBJ1-5|TRBV5-6
CASSLSGGPQPQHF
>TRBJ2-2|TRBV5-1
CASSLSGDRNTGELFF
>TRBJ1-2|TRBV2
CASTRQAGVYGYTF
>TRBJ1-6|TRBV19
CASSLEPTGEVTPLHF
>TRBJ2-3|TRBV6-4
CASSNVEPSETDTQYF